What follows are 31 T cell receptor beta chains derived from one specimen sequenced in a study of blood T cell repertoires in COVID-19. Here immunoSEQ multiplex PCR was the method, and the copy in TCRdb shows in-frame clones only, minus some. The sample has about 260,000 clones, about 85% seen once. The specimen was peripheral blood. All receptors derive from a human donor in a cohort sampled during active COVID-19.

This clone was counted a few times. This sequence joins TRBV18 and TRBJ2-5; 8 nucleotides agree with TRBD2. V shed 3 bases, J shed 7 bases, and the junction held 10 bases outside the gene matches. The CDR3 contains 15 residues. Germline V gene data show CDR1 as KGHSH and CDR2 as LQKENI. The chain's CDR3 is CASSPTASGLGTQYF. The CDR3 DNA reads as TGTGCCAGCTCACCCACCGCTAGCGGGCTCGGGACCCAGTACTTC.

This sequence joins TRBV4-2 and TRBJ1-2; possibly TRBD1 for D (6 bases). Germline values: CDR1 LGHNA, CDR2 YNFKEQ. The length of the CDR3 is 14 residues. V lost 3 bases to trimming and J lost 4 bases, with 12 bases between them. The CDR3 region has the DNA TGTGCCAGCAGCCAGGAAACAGGGATCTATGGCTACACCTTC. Translating it yields CASSQETGIYGYTF.

This chain connects TRBV7-8 to TRBJ2-7, with 8 bases identical to TRBD2. CDR3 size: 15 residues. V gave up 0 bases and J gave up 7 bases; unmatched junction bases: 8. The V gene's germline CDR1 is SGHVS and CDR2 FQNEAQ. CDR3: CASSLAGTSIREQYF. As DNA, the CDR3 is TGTGCCAGCAGCTTAGCCGGGACTAGTATTCGGGAGCAGTACTTC.

The V gene is TRBV5-4, the J gene TRBJ1-1; 9 bases align to TRBD1. V shed 4 bases, J shed 3 bases, and the junction held 4 bases outside the gene matches. Germline lookup yields CDR1 SGHNT and CDR2 YYREEE (reference sequence). CDR3 length: 14 residues. The CDR3 is CASSRQGGDTEAFF. In DNA, the CDR3 is TGTGCCAGCAGCCGACAGGGGGGGGACACTGAAGCTTTCTTT.

This chain uses TRBV10-1 with TRBJ2-5; TRBD1 is a possible D gene (6 bases). With 11 bases removed from V and 3 bases from J, the gap between germline ends came to 19 bases. This CDR3 has 14 amino acids. Germline loops: CDR1 WNHNN, CDR2 SYGVQD (reference sequence). In nucleotides, the CDR3 is TGCGCCGGACCCTTGGACAGCCCCGAAGAGACCCAGTACTTC. This codes for CAGPLDSPEETQYF.

This clone was observed many times. J is TRBJ2-3 and V is TRBV7-9; TRBD2 matches 8 bases. The V gene's germline CDR1 is SEHNR and CDR2 FQNEAQ (reference sequence). V dropped 1 base and J dropped 5; count of bases not matched to a gene: 8. CDR3 length: 16 residues. The CDR3 bases are TGTGCCAGCAGCTTAGGGGCAGCGGGAGCTCGAGATACGCAGTATTTT. Translation gives CASSLGAAGARDTQYF.

The rearrangement links TRBV5-1 to TRBJ2-1; D is undetermined. The CDR3 is 14 amino acids. From germline, CDR1 is SGHRS and CDR2 YFSETQ. V lost 0 bases, J lost 4 bases, and 8 bases lay in between. The CDR3 DNA follows: TGCGCCAGCAGCTTGGATAGTGGTTACAATGAGCAGTTCTTC. Its translation: CASSLDSGYNEQFF.

This clone was counted a few times. This rearrangement joins TRBV19 to TRBJ2-3, with unresolved D. The V end was cut by 3 bases, the J end by 9 bases, with 16 bases between. Germline CDR1 LNHDA, CDR2 SQIVND (reference sequence). The CDR3 runs 14 residues. DNA for the CDR3: TGTGCCAGTAGTATGGCTAGGAGCAGAACAACGCAGTATTTT. This sequence encodes CASSMARSRTTQYF.

The V gene is TRBV5-4, the J gene TRBJ2-1; tentative D call: TRBD2 (5 bases). Germline V gene data show CDR1 as SGHNT and CDR2 as YYREEE (reference sequence). This CDR3 comprises 16 residues. The germline V and J ends were trimmed by 0 bases and 0 bases, with 10 bases remaining between them. The CDR3, as DNA: TGTGCCAGCAGCTTGGGAGCGGCTAGCTCCTACAATGAGCAGTTCTTC. It yields the protein CASSLGAASSYNEQFF.

V and J are TRBV5-1 and TRBJ1-3; 8 nucleotides line up with TRBD1. The V segment lost 4 bases and the J segment 2 bases; nucleotides outside the gene matches: 5. Germline-derived CDR1 and CDR2 are SGHRS and YFSETQ. The CDR3 has 15 residues. CDR3: CASSRTGSPGNTIYF. CDR3 nucleotide sequence: TGCGCCAGCAGCCGGACAGGGAGTCCTGGAAACACCATATATTTT. Combining the CDR3 with reference TRBV5-1 and TRBJ1-3 gives the whole variable domain KAGVTQTPRYLIKTRGQQVTLSCSPISGHRSVSWYQQTPGQGLQFLFEYFSETQRNKGNFPGRFSGRQFSNSRSEMNVSTLELGDSALYLCASSRTGSPGNTIYFGEGSWLTVV.

This chain uses TRBV19 with TRBJ1-2, with 10 bases aligning to TRBD1. This CDR3 has 14 amino acids. V lost 4 bases to trimming and J lost 4 bases; unmatched junction nucleotides: 3. Germline V CDR1 and CDR2: LNHDA, SQIVND (reference sequence). In nucleotides, the CDR3 is TGTGCCAGTAGTAGAGACAGGGGGCTCTATGGCTACACCTTC. Protein: CASSRDRGLYGYTF.

This chain links TRBV3-1 (or the pseudogene TRBV3-2) with TRBJ2-4; 9 bases fit TRBD2. V lost 4 bases and J lost 2; bases outside the gene matches: 9. This CDR3 region has 17 residues. Germline V gene lookup returns CDR1 LGHDT and CDR2 YNNKEL (reference sequence). The CDR3 nucleotides read TGTGCCAGCAGCCCCCTCGGCGGGAGGGCACCCAAAAACATTCAGTACTTC. Encoded protein: CASSPLGGRAPKNIQYF.

The chain joins TRBV5-1 to TRBJ2-5, with 8 bases that match TRBD2. The CDR3 is 17 amino acids. Trimming cost V 4 bases and J 1 base; bases outside gene matches: 12. Per the germline V gene, CDR1 is SGHRS and CDR2 is YFSETQ. The CDR3 sequence is CASSLGLKAGAQETQYF. CDR3 in DNA: TGCGCCAGCAGCCTGGGACTTAAAGCGGGAGCCCAAGAGACCCAGTACTTC.

The gene calls are TRBV9 and TRBJ1-1, with a weak D call TRBD1 (5 bases). There are 14 residues in the CDR3. Trimming shortened V by 4 bases and J by 11 bases, and 21 bases separated the two germline ends. CDR1 and CDR2 from the germline V gene are SGDLS and YYNGEE. CDR3 protein: CASSPLGTQVAAFF. The CDR3 bases are TGTGCCAGCAGCCCCCTGGGGACTCAAGTAGCGGCTTTCTTT.

V usage is TRBV18 and J usage is TRBJ2-3; D gene unclear. Trimming took 0 bases from V and 5 from J, leaving 6 bases between them. Germline V gives CDR1 KGHSH, CDR2 LQKENI. This CDR3 has 13 amino acids. The CDR3 DNA is TGTGCCAGCTCACCACCCGCGGTAGATACGCAGTATTTT. Translating gives CASSPPAVDTQYF.

This clone appeared a few times. The rearrangement uses TRBV6-4 and TRBJ2-1; D unclear. Trimming cost V 6 bases and J 9 bases, with 15 bases left between them. The CDR3 is 13 residues long. Per germline, CDR1 MRHNA and CDR2 SNTAGT. The CDR3 reads CASSRGGEFEQFF. The CDR3 nucleotides are TGTGCCAGCAGCCGAGGCGGAGAATTTGAGCAGTTCTTC.

The chain links TRBV6-6 to TRBJ2-2, with D possibly matching TRBD1 (5 bases). Trimming stripped 3 bases from V and 5 bases from J, with 13 bases between. CDR3 size: 15 residues. Germline assignment: CDR1 MNHNY and CDR2 SVGAGI (reference sequence). The CDR3: CASSYFQGWTGELFF. The DNA for the CDR3 is TGTGCCAGCAGTTATTTTCAGGGTTGGACCGGGGAGCTGTTTTTT.

The rearrangement joins TRBV19 to TRBJ2-2; a weak D match, TRBD1 (7 bases). V lost 3 bases and J lost 5, with 13 bases in between. The CDR3 contains 15 residues. CDR1 and CDR2 (germline): LNHDA, SQIVND (reference sequence). CDR3 in amino acids: CASSMGAGGTGELFF. CDR3 DNA sequence: TGTGCCAGTAGTATGGGGGCAGGGGGGACCGGGGAGCTGTTTTTT.

The CDR3 loop reads CATSRDLPMGAGYTF. CDR3 DNA sequence: TGTGCCACCAGCAGAGATCTTCCGATGGGAGCTGGCTACACCTTC. The J gene is TRBJ1-2, the V gene TRBV15; D uncertain. Deletions cut 0 bases from V and 7 bases from J, with 15 bases between. This CDR3 is 15 amino acids long. Germline values: CDR1 LNHNV, CDR2 YYDKDF (reference sequence).

The genes are TRBV5-1 and TRBJ2-3; TRBD2 matches 8 bases. The germline gives CDR1 SGHRS, CDR2 YFSETQ. This CDR3 is 15 amino acids long. The V gene end was trimmed by 3 bases and the J gene end by 1 base; junction bases not matched to a gene: 4. CDR3 region: CASSSGLGRTDTQYF. The CDR3 bases are TGCGCCAGCAGCTCGGGACTAGGACGCACAGATACGCAGTATTTT.

This chain joins TRBV29-1 and TRBJ2-7, with 7 bases that match TRBD2. Germline V gene sequence: CDR1 SQVTM, CDR2 ANQGSEA. Trimming cost V 1 base and J 2 bases; bases outside gene matches: 2. The CDR3 contains 13 residues. The CDR3 DNA is TGCAGCGTTGAAGGGGGGGGGACCTACGAGCAGTACTTC. It translates to CSVEGGGTYEQYF.

The rearrangement uses TRBV4-3 and TRBJ2-5; D is possibly TRBD2 (5 bases). Deletions cut 1 base from V and 5 bases from J, with 14 bases between. Germline V gene sequence: CDR1 LGHNA, CDR2 YSLEER. This CDR3 is built from 15 residues. CDR3 nucleotide sequence: TGCGCCAGCAGCCAAGCCCGAGGGAGTGTGGAGACCCAGTACTTC. Translation gives CASSQARGSVETQYF.

This clone was recorded only once. This rearrangement joins TRBV24-1 to TRBJ2-3; 9 nucleotides match TRBD1. The CDR3 is 15 amino acids. Trimming took 4 bases from V and 3 from J; bases not matched to a gene: 4. CDR1 is KGHDR and CDR2 is SFDVKD in the germline V gene. Here the CDR3 reads CATSEPGTGTDTQYF. In DNA form, the CDR3 reads TGTGCCACCAGTGAGCCCGGGACAGGGACAGATACGCAGTATTTT.

This chain connects TRBV29-1 to TRBJ2-7; tentative D call: TRBD1 (5 bases). The length of the CDR3 is 14 residues. Germline V gene data show CDR1 as SQVTM and CDR2 as ANQGSEA. V was pared by 3 bases and J by 5 bases, with 17 bases between. The CDR3 coding sequence is TGCAGCGTTGATGGTCAGGGCGGTAGGGACGAGCAGTACTTC. It yields the protein CSVDGQGGRDEQYF.

J is TRBJ2-7 and V is TRBV11-2; the D gene is possibly TRBD2 (6 bases). Deletions cut 2 bases from V and 2 bases from J, with 13 bases between. This CDR3 comprises 15 residues. From germline, CDR1 is SGHAT and CDR2 FQNNGV. CDR3 in amino acids: CASSLSLPGAYEQYF. The CDR3 region has the DNA TGTGCCAGCAGCTTAAGTCTGCCGGGAGCCTACGAGCAGTACTTC.

The rearrangement uses TRBV11-3 and TRBJ2-3, with TRBD2 matching over 11 bases. V lost 1 base to trimming and J lost 14 bases; unmatched junction nucleotides: 23. This CDR3 spans 19 amino acids. The V gene's germline CDR1 is SGHNT and CDR2 YENEEA. DNA for the CDR3: TGTGCCAGCAGCTTAGTGAGCAGGACTAGCGGGTCCCTCTCCGCTGGTTGGTATTTT. It encodes CASSLVSRTSGSLSAGWYF.

The chain uses TRBV7-9 and TRBJ2-1; 7 bases line up with TRBD1. CDR3 length equals 15 residues. Unmatched junction bases numbered 0, after V lost 1 base and J lost 0 bases. Germline CDR1 and CDR2: SEHNR and FQNEAQ (reference sequence). CDR3 DNA: TGTGCCAGCAGCTTAGGGACAGGCTCCTACAATGAGCAGTTCTTC. It is translated as CASSLGTGSYNEQFF.

CDR3 in amino acids: CASRLGNTQYF. The CDR3 DNA sequence: TGTGCCAGCAGACTCGGGAATACGCAGTATTTT. The rearrangement uses TRBV27 and TRBJ2-3; D is possibly TRBD2 (5 bases). V gave up 6 bases and J gave up 7 bases, with 8 bases separating them. The germline V gene has CDR1 MNHEY and CDR2 SMNVEV (reference sequence). CDR3 length: 11 amino acids.

This chain connects TRBV13 to TRBJ2-2; 8 bases line up with TRBD2. The CDR3 sequence is 14 residues long. V dropped 5 bases and J dropped 7; count of bases not matched to a gene: 6. CDR1 and CDR2 (germline): PRHDT, FYEKMQ (reference sequence). The CDR3, as DNA: TGTGCCAGCAGCCCGCGGGAGGCCGGCGGGGAGCTGTTTTTT. Translating it yields CASSPREAGGELFF.

This chain connects TRBV29-1 to TRBJ2-1; 8 bases match TRBD1. This CDR3 contains 14 residues. Germline-derived CDR1 and CDR2 are SQVTM and ANQGSEA. J was trimmed by 2 bases and V by 4 bases; bases with no gene match: 4. CDR3 DNA: TGCAGCGTTGCCAGGACAGGGCCCTACAATGAGCAGTTCTTC. Protein: CSVARTGPYNEQFF.

This clone appeared once. The V gene is TRBV5-1, the J gene TRBJ2-2, with 10 bases aligning to TRBD1. The length of the CDR3 is 16 residues. The V gene end was trimmed by 3 bases and the J gene end by 6 bases; junction bases not matched to a gene: 8. Germline-derived CDR1 and CDR2 are SGHRS and YFSETQ. The CDR3 protein is CASSSLTGGVAGELFF. The CDR3 nucleotides read TGCGCCAGCAGCTCATTGACAGGGGGCGTCGCCGGGGAGCTGTTTTTT.